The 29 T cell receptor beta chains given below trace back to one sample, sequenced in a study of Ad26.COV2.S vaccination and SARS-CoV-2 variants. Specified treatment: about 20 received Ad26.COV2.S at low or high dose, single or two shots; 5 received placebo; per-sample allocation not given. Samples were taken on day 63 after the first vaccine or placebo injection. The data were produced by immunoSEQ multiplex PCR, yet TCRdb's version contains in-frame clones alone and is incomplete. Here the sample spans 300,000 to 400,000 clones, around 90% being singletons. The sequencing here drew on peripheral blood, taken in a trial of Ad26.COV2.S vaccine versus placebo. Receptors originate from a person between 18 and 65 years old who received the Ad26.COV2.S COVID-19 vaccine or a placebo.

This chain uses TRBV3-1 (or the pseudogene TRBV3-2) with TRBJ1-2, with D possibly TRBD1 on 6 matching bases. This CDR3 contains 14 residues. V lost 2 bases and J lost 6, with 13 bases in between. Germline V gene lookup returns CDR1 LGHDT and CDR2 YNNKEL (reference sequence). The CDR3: CASSQQGTGHGYTF. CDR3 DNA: TGTGCCAGCAGCCAACAGGGGACGGGCCATGGCTACACCTTC.

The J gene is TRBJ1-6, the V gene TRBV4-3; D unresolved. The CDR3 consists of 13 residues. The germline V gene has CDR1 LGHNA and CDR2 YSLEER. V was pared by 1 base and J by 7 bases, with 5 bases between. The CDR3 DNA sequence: TGCGCCAGCAGCCAAGTACCGAATTCACCCCTCCACTTT. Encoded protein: CASSQVPNSPLHF.

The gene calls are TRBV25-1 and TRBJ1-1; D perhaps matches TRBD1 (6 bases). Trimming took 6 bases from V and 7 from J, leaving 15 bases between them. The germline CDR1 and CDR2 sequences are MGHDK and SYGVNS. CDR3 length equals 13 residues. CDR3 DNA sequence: TGTGCCAGCAGGGAGACAGGCACATATGAAGCTTTCTTT. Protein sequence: CASRETGTYEAFF.

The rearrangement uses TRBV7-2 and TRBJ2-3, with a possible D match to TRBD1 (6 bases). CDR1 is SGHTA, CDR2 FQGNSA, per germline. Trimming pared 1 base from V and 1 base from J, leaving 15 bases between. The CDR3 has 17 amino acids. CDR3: CASSLESRGLRTDTQYF. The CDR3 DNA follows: TGTGCCAGCAGCTTAGAGTCCAGGGGCCTTCGCACAGATACGCAGTATTTT.

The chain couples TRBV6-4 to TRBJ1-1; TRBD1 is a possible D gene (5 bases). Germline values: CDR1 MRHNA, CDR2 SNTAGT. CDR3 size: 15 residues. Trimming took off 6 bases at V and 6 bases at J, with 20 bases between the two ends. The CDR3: CASSAAGGIAAEAFF. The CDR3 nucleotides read TGTGCCAGCAGCGCCGCGGGGGGTATCGCGGCTGAAGCTTTCTTT.

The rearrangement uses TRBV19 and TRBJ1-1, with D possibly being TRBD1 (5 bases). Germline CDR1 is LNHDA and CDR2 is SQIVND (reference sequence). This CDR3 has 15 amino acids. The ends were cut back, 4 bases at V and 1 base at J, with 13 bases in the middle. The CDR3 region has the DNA TGTGCCAGTAGTAGACGGGACGGACCGAACACTGAAGCTTTCTTT. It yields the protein CASSRRDGPNTEAFF.

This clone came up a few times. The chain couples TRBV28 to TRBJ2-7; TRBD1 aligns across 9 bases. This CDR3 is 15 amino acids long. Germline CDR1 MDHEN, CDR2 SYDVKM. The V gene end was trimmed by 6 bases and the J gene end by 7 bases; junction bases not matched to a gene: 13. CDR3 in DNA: TGTGCCAGCAGCGATCCGGGACAGGGATTTTTTGAGCAGTACTTC. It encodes CASSDPGQGFFEQYF.

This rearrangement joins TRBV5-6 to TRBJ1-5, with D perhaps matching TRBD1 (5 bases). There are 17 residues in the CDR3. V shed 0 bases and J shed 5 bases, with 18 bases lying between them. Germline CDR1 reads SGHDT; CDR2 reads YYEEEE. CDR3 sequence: CASSLGGVRGSDQPQHF. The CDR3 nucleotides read TGTGCCAGCAGCTTGGGAGGGGTGAGGGGCTCGGATCAGCCCCAGCATTTT.

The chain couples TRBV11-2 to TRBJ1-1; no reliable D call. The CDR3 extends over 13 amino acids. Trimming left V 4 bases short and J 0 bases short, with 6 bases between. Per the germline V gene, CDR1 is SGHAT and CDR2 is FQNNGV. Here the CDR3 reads CASSSDLNTEAFF. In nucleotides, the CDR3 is TGTGCCAGCAGCTCGGACCTGAACACTGAAGCTTTCTTT.

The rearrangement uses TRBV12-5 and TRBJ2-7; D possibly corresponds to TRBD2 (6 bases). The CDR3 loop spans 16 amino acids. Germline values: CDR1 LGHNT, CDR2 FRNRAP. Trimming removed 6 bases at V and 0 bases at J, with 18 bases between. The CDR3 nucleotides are TGTGCTAGTGGCGGCAGCCGGGACTCCGGCTCCTACGAGCAGTACGTC. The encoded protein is CASGGSRDSGSYEQYV.

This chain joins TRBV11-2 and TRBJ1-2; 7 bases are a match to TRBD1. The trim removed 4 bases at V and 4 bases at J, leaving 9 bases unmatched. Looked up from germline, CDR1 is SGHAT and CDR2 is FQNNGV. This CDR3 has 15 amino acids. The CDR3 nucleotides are TGTGCCAGCAGCTCAAACAAGACAGGGATCTATGGCTACACCTTC. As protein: CASSSNKTGIYGYTF.

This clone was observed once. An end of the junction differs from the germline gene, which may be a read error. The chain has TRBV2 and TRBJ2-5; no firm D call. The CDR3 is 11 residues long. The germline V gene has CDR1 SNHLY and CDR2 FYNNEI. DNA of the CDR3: TGTGCCAGCAGTGCTGACCCTTTCTGGGACTTC. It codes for CASSADPFWDF. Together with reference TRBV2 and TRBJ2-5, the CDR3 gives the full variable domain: EPEVTQTPSHQVTQMGQEVILRCVPISNHLYFYWYRQILGQKVEFLVSFYNNEISEKSEIFDDQFSVERPDGSNFTLKIRSTKLEDSAMYFCASSADPFWDFGPGTRLLVL.

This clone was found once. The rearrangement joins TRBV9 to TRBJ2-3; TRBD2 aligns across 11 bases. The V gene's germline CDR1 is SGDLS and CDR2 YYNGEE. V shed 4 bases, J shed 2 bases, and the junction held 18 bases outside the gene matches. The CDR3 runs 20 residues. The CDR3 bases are TGTGCCAGCAGCCACCCCGACCAGGAGACTAGCGGGGCATTCACAGATACGCAGTATTTT. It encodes CASSHPDQETSGAFTDTQYF.

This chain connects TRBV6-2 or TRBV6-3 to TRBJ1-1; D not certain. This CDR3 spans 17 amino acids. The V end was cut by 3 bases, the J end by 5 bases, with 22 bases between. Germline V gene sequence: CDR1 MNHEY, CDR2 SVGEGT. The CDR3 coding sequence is TGTGCCAGCAGTTATTTTCTGGGAATAGGGCCGGGAACTGAAGCTTTCTTT. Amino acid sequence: CASSYFLGIGPGTEAFF.

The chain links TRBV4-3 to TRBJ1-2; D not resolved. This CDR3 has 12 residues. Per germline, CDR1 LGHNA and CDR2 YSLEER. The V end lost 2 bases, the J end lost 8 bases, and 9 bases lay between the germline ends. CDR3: CASSQFGLGYTF. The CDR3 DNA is TGCGCCAGCAGCCAATTCGGTCTCGGCTACACCTTC.

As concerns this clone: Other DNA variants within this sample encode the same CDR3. The CDR3 sequence is CASSAANTGELFF. The CDR3, as DNA: TGTGCCAGCTCAGCGGCAAACACCGGGGAGCTGTTTTTT. The chain employs TRBV18 and TRBJ2-2; D ambiguous. This CDR3 is built from 13 residues. CDR1 is KGHSH, CDR2 LQKENI, per germline. Trimming took off 5 bases at V and 2 bases at J, with 6 bases between the two ends.

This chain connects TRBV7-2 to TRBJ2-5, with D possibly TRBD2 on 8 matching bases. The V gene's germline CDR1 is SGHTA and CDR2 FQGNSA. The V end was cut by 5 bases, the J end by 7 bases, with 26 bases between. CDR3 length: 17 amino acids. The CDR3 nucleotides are TGTGCCAGCAGCCCAAGACTAGCGAGCGGGGCAGGGGGGACCCAGTACTTC. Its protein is CASSPRLASGAGGTQYF.

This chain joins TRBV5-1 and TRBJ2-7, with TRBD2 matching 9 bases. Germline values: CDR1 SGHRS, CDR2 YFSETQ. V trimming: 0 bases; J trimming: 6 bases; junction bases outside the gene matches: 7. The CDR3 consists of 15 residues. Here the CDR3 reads CASSLVAGGHLEQYV. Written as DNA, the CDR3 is TGCGCCAGCAGCTTGGTTGCGGGAGGGCATCTCGAGCAGTACGTC.

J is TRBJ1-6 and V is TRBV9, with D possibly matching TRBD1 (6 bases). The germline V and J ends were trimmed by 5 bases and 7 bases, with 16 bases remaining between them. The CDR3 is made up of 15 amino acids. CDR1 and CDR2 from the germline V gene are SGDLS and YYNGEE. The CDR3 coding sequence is TGTGCCAGCAGTGAGTCCGGGACAAGGAATTCACCCCTCCACTTT. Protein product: CASSESGTRNSPLHF.

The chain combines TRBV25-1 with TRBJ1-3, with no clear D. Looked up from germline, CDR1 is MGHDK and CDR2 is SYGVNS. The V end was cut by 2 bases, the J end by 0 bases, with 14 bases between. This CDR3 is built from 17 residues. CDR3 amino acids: CASSEDGRDYSGNTIYF. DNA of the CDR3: TGTGCCAGCAGTGAAGACGGCAGAGATTACTCTGGAAACACCATATATTTT.

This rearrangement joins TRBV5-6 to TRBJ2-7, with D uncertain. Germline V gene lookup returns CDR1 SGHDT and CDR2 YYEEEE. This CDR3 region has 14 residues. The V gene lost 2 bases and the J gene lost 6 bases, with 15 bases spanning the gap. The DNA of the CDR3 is TGTGCCAGCAGCTTTATAATCCCAAGTGGCGAGCAGTACGTC. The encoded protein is CASSFIIPSGEQYV.

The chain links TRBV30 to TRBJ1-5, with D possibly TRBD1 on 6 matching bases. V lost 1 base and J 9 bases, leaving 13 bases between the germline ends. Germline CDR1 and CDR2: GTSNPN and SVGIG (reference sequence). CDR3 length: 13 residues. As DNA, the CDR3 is TGTGCCTGGAGTGATACAGGGAGCTGGCCCCAGCATTTT. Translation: CAWSDTGSWPQHF.

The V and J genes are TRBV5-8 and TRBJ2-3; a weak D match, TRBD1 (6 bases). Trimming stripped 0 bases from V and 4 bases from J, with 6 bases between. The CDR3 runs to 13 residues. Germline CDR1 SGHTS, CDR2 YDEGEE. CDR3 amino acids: CASSLEGADTQYF. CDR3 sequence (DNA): TGTGCCAGCAGCTTGGAGGGGGCAGATACGCAGTATTTT.

The CDR3 loop reads CASGLAASSSSYNEQFF. The CDR3 coding sequence is TGTGCTAGTGGTTTGGCCGCTAGCAGTAGCTCCTACAATGAGCAGTTCTTC. The rearrangement uses TRBV12-5 and TRBJ2-1, with a weak D call TRBD2 (5 bases). With 1 base removed from V and 0 bases from J, the gap between germline ends came to 13 bases. This CDR3 is 17 amino acids long. CDR1 is LGHNT, CDR2 FRNRAP, per germline.

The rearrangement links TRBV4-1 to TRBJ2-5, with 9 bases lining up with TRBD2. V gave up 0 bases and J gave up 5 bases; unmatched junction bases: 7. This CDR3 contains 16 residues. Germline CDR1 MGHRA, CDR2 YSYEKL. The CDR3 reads CASSQDLAGGGETQYF. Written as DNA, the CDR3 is TGCGCCAGCAGCCAAGATCTGGCGGGAGGGGGGGAGACCCAGTACTTC.

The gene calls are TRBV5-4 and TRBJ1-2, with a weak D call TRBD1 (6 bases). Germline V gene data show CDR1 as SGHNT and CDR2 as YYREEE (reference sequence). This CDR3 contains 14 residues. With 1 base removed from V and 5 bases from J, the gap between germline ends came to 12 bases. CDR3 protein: CASSLWGLAYGYTF. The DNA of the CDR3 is TGTGCCAGCAGCTTGTGGGGGCTGGCGTATGGCTACACCTTC.

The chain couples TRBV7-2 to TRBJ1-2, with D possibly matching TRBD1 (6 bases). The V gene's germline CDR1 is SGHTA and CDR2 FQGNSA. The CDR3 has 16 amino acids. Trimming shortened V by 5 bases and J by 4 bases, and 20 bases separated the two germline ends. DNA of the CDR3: TGTGCCAGCAGCGACTATGTTGGGGGCCCACTCTATGGCTACACCTTC. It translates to CASSDYVGGPLYGYTF.

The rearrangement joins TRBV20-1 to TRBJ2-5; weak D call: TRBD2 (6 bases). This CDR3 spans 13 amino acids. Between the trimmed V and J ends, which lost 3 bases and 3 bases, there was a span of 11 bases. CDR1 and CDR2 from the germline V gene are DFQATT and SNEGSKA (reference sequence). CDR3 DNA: TGCAGTGCTAGTCGGGGGACGGAAGAGACCCAGTACTTC. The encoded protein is CSASRGTEETQYF.

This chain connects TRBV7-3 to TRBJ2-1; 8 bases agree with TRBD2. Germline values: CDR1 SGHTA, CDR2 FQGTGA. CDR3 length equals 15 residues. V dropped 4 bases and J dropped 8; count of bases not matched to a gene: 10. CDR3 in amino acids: CASSYGTRGDHEQFF. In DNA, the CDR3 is TGTGCCAGCAGCTACGGGACTAGAGGAGACCATGAGCAGTTCTTC.